The entry that follows covers one T cell receptor (beta chain) sequence. There are 16 residues in the CDR3. Germline V CDR1 and CDR2: MNHNS, SASEGT. Trimming took 0 bases from V and 6 from J; bases not matched to a gene: 6. This specimen comes from a study of cytomegalovirus exposure and HLA in healthy donors. The PCR used 60 Vbeta and 13 Jbeta primers. The assay was immunoSEQ multiplex PCR, and TCRdb's table has in-frame clones only and misses some. The sample shows more than 100,000 clones, roughly three quarters of them seen only once. The source of this sequence is a woman aged 60-70 years in good health and CMV-seronegative. The chain has TRBV6-1 and TRBJ1-5; TRBD1 aligns across 9 bases. Sequences were obtained from PBMCs. The CDR3 nucleotides are TGTGCCAGCAGTGAAGCGACGGGACAGGGCGGTCAGCCCCAGCATTTT. Translated: CASSEATGQGGQPQHF.